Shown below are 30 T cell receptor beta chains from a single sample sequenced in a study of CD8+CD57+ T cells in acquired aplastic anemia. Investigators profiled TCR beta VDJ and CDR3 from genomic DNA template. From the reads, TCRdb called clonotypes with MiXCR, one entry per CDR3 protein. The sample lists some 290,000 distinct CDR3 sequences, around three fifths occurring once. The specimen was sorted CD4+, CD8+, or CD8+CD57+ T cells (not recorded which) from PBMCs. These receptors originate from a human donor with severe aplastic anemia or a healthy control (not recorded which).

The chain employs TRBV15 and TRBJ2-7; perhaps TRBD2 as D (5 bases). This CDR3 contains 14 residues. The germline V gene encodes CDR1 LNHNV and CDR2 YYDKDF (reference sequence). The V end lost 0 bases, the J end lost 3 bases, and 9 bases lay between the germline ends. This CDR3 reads CATSRDSRDYEQYF. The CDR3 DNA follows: TGTGCCACCAGCAGAGATTCCCGGGACTACGAGCAGTACTTC.

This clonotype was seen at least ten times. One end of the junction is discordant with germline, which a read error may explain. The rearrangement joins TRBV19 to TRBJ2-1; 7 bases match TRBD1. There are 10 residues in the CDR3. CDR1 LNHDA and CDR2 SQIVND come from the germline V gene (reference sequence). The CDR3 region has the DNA TGTGCCAGTATGACAGGGCAACTCCTCTTC. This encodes CASMTGQLLF.

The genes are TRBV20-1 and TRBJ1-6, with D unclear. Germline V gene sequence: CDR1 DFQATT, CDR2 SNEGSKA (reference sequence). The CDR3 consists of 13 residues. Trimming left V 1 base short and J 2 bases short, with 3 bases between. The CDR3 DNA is TGCAGTGCTAGAGTACCCTATAATTCACCCCTCCACTTT. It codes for CSARVPYNSPLHF.

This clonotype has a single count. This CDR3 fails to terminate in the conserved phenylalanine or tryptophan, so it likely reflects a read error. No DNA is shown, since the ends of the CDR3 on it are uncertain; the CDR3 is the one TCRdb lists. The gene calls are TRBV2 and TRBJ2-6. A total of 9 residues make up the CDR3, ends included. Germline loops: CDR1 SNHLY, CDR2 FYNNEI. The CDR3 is CASSEAYGQ.

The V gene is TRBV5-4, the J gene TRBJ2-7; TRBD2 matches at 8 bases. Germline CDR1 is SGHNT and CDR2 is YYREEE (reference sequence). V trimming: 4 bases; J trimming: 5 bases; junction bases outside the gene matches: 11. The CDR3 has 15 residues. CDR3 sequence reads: CASSRGGGRPDEQYF. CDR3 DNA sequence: TGTGCCAGCAGCCGGGGGGGGGGGCGTCCAGACGAGCAGTACTTC.

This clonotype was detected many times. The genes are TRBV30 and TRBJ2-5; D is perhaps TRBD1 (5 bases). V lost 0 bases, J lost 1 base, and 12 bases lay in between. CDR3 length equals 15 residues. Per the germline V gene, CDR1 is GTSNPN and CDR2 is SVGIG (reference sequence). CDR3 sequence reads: CAWSVLGQLQETQYF. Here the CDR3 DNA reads TGTGCCTGGAGTGTACTGGGGCAGCTCCAAGAGACCCAGTACTTC. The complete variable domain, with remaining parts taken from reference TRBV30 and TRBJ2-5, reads SQTIHQWPATLVQPVGSPLSLECTVEGTSNPNLYWYRQAAGRGLQLLFYSVGIGQISSEVPQNLSASRPQDRQFILSSKKLLLSDSGFYLCAWSVLGQLQETQYFGPGTRLLVL.

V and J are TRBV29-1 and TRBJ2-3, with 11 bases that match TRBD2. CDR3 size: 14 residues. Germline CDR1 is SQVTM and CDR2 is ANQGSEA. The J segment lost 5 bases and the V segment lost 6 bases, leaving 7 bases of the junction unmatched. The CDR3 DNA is TGCAGCGTCGATCTAGCGGGAGGACGAGATACGCAGTATTTT. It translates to CSVDLAGGRDTQYF.

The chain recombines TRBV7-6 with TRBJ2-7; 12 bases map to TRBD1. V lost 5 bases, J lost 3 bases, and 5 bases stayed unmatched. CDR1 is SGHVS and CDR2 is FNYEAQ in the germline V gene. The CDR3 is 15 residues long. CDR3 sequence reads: CASSQGQGAIYEQYF. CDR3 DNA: TGTGCCAGCAGCCAGGGACAGGGGGCGATCTACGAGCAGTACTTC.

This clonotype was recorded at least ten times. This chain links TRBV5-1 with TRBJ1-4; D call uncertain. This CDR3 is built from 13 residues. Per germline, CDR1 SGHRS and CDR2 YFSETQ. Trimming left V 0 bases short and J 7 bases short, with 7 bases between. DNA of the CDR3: TGCGCCAGCAGCTTGGCCGGTCGTGAAAAACTGTTTTTT. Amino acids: CASSLAGREKLFF.

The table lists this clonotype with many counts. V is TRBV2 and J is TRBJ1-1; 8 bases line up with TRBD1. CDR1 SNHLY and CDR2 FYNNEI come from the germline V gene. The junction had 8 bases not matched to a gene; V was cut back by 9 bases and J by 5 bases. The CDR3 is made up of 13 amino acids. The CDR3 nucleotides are TGTGCCAGACAAGGACAGGGCGGGACTGAAGCTTTCTTT. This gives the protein CARQGQGGTEAFF.

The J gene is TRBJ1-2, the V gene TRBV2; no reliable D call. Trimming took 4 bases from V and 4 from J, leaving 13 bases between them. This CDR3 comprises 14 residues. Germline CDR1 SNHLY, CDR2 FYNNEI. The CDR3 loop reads CASSGGRTSYGYTF. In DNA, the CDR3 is TGTGCCAGCAGTGGAGGACGGACTTCCTATGGCTACACCTTC.

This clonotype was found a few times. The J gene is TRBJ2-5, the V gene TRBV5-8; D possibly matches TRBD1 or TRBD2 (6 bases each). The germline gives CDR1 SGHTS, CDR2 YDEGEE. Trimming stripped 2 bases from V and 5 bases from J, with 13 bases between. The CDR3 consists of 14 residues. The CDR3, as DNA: TGTGCCAGCAGCTTTCGAACAGGGAGGGAGACCCAGTACTTC. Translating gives CASSFRTGRETQYF.

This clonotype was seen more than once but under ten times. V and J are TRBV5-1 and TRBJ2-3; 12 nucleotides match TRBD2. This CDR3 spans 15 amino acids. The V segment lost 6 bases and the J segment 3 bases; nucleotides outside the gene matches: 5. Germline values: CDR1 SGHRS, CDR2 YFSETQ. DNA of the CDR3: TGCGCCAGCAAACTAGCGGGGGGACGGACAGATACGCAGTATTTT. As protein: CASKLAGGRTDTQYF.

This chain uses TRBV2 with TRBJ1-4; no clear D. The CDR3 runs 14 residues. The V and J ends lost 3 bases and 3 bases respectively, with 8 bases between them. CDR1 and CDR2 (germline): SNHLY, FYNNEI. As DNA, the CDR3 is TGTGCCAGCAGTGATGGGGAGGCTAATGAAAAACTGTTTTTT. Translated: CASSDGEANEKLFF.

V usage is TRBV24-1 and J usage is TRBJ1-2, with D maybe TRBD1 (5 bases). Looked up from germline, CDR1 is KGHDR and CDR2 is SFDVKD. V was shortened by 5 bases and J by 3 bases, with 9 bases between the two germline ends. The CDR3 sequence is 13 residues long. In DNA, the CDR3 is TGTGCCACCAGTGGAGGGACGGACTATGGCTACACCTTC. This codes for CATSGGTDYGYTF.

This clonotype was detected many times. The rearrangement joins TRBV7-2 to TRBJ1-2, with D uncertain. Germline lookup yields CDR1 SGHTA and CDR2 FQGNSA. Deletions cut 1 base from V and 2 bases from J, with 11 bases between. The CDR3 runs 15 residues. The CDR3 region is CASSLDGRANYGYTF. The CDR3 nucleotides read TGTGCCAGCAGCTTAGACGGACGGGCGAACTATGGCTACACCTTC.

This CDR3 is CASRPGLNQETQYF. The CDR3 DNA reads TGTGCCAGCAGACCAGGACTAAACCAAGAGACCCAGTACTTC. This chain joins TRBV2 and TRBJ2-5, with D perhaps matching TRBD2 (6 bases). Between the trimmed V and J ends, which lost 6 bases and 0 bases, there was a span of 11 bases. CDR3 length: 14 residues. Germline assignment: CDR1 SNHLY and CDR2 FYNNEI.

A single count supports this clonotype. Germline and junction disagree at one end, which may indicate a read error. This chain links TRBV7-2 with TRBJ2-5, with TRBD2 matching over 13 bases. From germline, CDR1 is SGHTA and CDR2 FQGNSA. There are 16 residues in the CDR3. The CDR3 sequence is CAGSFRLAGGSGTQYF. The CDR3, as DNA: TGTGCCGGCAGCTTCAGACTAGCGGGGGGTTCTGGGACCCAGTACTTC.

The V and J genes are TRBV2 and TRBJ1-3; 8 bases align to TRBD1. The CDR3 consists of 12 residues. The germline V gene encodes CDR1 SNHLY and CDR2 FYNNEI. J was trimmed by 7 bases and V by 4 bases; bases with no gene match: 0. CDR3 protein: CASSGQGNTIYF. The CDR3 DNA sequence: TGTGCCAGCAGTGGACAGGGGAACACCATATATTTT. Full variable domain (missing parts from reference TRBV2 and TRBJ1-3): EPEVTQTPSHQVTQMGQEVILRCVPISNHLYFYWYRQILGQKVEFLVSFYNNEISEKSEIFDDQFSVERPDGSNFTLKIRSTKLEDSAMYFCASSGQGNTIYFGEGSWLTVV.

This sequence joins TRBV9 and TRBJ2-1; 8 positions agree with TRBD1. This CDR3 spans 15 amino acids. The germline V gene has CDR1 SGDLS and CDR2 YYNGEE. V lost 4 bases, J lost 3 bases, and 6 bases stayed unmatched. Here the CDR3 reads CASSTGQGGYNEQFF. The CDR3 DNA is TGTGCCAGCAGCACCGGACAGGGCGGCTACAATGAGCAGTTCTTC.

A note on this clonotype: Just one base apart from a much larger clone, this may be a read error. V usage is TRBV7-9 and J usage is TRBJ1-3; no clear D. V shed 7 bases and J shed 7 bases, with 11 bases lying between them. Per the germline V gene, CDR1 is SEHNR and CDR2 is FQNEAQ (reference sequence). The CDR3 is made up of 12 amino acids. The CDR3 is CASNSRDNTIYF. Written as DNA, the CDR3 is TGTGCCAGCAACTCCCGAGATAACACCATATATTTT.

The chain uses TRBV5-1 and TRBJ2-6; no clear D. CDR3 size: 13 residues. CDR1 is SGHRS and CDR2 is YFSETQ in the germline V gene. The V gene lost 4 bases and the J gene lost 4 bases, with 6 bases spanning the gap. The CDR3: CASSQAGANVLTF. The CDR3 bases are TGCGCCAGCAGCCAAGCGGGGGCCAACGTCCTGACTTTC.

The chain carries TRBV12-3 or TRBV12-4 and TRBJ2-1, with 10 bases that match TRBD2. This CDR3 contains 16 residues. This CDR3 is CARISGGRGLSNEQFF. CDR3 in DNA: TGTGCTAGAATTAGCGGGGGGCGAGGTCTTAGCAATGAGCAGTTCTTC.

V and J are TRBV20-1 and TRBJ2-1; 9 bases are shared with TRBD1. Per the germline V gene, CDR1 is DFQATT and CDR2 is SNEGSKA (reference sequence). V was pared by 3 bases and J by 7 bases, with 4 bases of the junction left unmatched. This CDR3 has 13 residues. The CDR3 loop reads CSASMGQGNEQFF. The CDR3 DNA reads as TGCAGTGCTAGTATGGGACAGGGAAATGAGCAGTTCTTC.

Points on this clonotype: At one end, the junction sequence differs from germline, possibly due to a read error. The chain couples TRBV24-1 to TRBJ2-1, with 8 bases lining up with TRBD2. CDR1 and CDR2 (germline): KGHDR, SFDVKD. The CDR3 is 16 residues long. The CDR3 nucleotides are TGTGCCGCCAGTGATCCCTGGGTAGCGGGATACAATGAGCAGTTCTTC. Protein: CAASDPWVAGYNEQFF.

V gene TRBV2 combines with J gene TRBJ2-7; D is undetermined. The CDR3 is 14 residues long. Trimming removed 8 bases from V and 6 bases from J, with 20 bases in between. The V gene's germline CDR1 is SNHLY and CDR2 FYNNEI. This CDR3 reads CASQENGPSGEQYF. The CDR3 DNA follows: TGTGCCAGCCAAGAAAATGGACCGTCCGGCGAGCAGTACTTC.

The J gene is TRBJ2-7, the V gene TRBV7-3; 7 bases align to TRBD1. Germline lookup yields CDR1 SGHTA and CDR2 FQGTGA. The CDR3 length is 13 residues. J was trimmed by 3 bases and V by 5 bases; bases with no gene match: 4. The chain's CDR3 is CASSPGQLYEQYF. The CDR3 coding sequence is TGTGCCAGCAGCCCGGGACAGCTCTACGAGCAGTACTTC.

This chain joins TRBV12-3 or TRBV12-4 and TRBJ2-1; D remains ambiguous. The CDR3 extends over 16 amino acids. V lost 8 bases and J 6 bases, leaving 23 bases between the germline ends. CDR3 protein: CASGDPGLDIRNEQFF. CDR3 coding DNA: TGTGCCAGCGGAGACCCCGGGCTCGACATCCGCAATGAGCAGTTCTTC.

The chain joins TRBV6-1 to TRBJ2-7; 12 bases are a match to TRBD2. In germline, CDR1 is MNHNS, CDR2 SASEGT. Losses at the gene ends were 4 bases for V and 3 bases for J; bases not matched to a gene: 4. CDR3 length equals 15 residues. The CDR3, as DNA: TGTGCCAGCAGTGGACGACTAGCGGGAGTCTACGAGCAGTACTTC. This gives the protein CASSGRLAGVYEQYF.

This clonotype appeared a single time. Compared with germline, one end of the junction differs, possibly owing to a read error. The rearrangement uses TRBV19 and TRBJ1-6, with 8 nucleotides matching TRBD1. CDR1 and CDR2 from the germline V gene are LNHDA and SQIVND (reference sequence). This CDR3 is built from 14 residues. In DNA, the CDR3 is TGTGCCAGTAGCCCCGGACAGGGTAATTCACCCCCCCACTTT. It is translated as CASSPGQGNSPPHF. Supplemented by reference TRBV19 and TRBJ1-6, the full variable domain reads DGGITQSPKYLFRKEGQNVTLSCEQNLNHDAMYWYRQDPGQGLRLIYYSQIVNDFQKGDIAEGYSVSREKKESFPLTVTSAQKNPTAFYLCASSPGQGNSPPHFGNGTRLTVT.